This T cell receptor beta chain was identified during a study of blood T cell repertoires in COVID-19. Looking at the study overall: From the United States, Italy and Spain came samples of acute and convalescent COVID-19. Sources were T cells, B-cell-depleted T cells, or PBMCs; the material itself was cDNA or gDNA.

How the authors handled the data: Amplified reference gene primers provided the basis for estimating nucleated cell counts. Repertoires were generated with immunoSEQ multiplex PCR, while TCRdb's copy carries only in-frame clones and drops some. The DNA gave D and trimming, while V, J and clone size come from that table. The sample yields roughly 160,000 clones, approximately 85% seen once. Sequenced sample: peripheral blood. The sequence derives from a woman between 45 and 60 years old with COVID-19, enrolled during active disease.

CDR3 amino acids: CASSSSGLAGANEQFF. In DNA, the CDR3 is TGTGCCAGCAGCTCCAGCGGACTAGCGGGGGCCAATGAGCAGTTCTTC. The chain couples TRBV28 to TRBJ2-1, with TRBD2 matching 13 bases. The CDR3 loop spans 16 amino acids. Germline V CDR1 and CDR2: MDHEN, SYDVKM. The junction had 8 bases not matched to a gene; V was cut back by 6 bases and J by 6 bases.